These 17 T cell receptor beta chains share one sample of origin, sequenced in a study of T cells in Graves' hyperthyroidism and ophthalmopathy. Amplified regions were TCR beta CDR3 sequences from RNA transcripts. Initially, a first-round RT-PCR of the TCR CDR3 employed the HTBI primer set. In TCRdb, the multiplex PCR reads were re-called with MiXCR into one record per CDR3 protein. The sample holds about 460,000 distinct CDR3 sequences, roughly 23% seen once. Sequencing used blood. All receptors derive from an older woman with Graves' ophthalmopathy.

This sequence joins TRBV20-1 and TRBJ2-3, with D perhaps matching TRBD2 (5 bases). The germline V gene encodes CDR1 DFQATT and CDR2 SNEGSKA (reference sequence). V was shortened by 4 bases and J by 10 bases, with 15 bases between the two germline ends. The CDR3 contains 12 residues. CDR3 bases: TGCAGTGCTACGGACTCGAAACTTGCGCAGTATTTT. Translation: CSATDSKLAQYF.

CDR3 protein: CASSPTLQGPNYGYTF. CDR3 in DNA: TGTGCCAGTAGTCCCACCCTCCAAGGGCCTAACTATGGCTACACCTTC. This sequence joins TRBV19 and TRBJ1-2, with D unclear. CDR3 length: 16 amino acids. Deletions cut 5 bases from V and 0 bases from J, with 16 bases between. CDR1 is LNHDA, CDR2 SQIVND, per germline (reference sequence).

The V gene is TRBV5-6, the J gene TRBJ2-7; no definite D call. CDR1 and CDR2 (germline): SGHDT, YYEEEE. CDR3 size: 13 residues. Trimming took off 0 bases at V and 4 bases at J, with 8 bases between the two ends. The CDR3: CASSLVGQYEQYF. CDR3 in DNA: TGTGCCAGCAGCTTGGTCGGTCAATACGAGCAGTACTTC.

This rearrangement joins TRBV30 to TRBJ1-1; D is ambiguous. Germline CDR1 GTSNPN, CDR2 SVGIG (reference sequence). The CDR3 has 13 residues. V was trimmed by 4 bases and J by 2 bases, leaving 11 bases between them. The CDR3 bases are TGTGCCTGGACGCGGCACCCTAACACTGAAGCTTTCTTT. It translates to CAWTRHPNTEAFF.

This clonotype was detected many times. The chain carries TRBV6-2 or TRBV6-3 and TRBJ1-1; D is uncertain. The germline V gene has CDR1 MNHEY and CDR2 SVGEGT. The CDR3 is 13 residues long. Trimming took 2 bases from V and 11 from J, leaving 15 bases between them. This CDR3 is CASSYNWGGGAFF. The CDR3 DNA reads TGTGCCAGCAGTTACAATTGGGGTGGAGGCGCTTTCTTT.

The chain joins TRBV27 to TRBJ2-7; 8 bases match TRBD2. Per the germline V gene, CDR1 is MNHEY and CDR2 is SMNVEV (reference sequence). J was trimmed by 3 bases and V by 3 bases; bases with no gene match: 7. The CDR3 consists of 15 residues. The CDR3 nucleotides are TGTGCCAGCAGTTTCCGCGGGACTAGGAACTACGAGCAGTACTTC. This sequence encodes CASSFRGTRNYEQYF.

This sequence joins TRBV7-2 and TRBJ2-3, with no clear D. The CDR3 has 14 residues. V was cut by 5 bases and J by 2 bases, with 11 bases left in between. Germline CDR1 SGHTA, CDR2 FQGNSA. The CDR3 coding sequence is TGTGCCAGCAGCCCTCTTATCCTCACAGATACGCAGTATTTT. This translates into CASSPLILTDTQYF.

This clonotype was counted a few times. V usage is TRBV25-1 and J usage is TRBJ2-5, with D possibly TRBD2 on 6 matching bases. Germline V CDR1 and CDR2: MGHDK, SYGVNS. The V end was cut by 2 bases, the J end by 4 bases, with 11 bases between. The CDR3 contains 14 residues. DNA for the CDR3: TGTGCCAGCAGTGAACCCGGGAGACGAGAGACCCAGTACTTC. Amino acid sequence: CASSEPGRRETQYF.

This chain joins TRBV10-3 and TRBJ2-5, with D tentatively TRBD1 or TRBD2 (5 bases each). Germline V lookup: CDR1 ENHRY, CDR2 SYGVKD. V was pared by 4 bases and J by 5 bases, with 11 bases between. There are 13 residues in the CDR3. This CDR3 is CAISGGLGETQYF. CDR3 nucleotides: TGTGCCATCAGTGGGGGGTTGGGTGAGACCCAGTACTTC.

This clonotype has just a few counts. This chain's CDR3 is CASTPGGAISYEQYF. The CDR3 DNA reads TGCGCCAGCACCCCGGGGGGGGCAATTTCCTACGAGCAGTACTTC. This chain uses TRBV5-1 with TRBJ2-7, with 8 bases aligning to TRBD2. Germline assignment: CDR1 SGHRS and CDR2 YFSETQ. The CDR3 sequence is 15 residues long. With 6 bases clipped from V and 1 base from J, the junction kept 9 bases outside the gene matches.

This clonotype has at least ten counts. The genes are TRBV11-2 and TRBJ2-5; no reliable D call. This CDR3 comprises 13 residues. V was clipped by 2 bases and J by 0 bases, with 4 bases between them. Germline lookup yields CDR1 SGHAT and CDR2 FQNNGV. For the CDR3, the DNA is TGTGCCAGCAGCTTATGGTACCAAGAGACCCAGTACTTC. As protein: CASSLWYQETQYF. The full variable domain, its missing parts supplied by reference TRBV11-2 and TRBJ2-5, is EAGVAQSPRYKIIEKRQSVAFWCNPISGHATLYWYQQILGQGPKLLIQFQNNGVVDDSQLPKDRFSAERLKGVDSTLKIQPAKLEDSAVYLCASSLWYQETQYFGPGTRLLVL.

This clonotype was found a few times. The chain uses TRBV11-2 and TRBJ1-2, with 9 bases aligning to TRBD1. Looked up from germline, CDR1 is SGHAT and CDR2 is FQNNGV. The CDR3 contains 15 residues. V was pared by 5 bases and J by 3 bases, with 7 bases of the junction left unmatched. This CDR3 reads CASSAQGAVYYGYTF. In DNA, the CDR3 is TGTGCCAGCAGCGCACAGGGGGCGGTCTACTATGGCTACACCTTC.

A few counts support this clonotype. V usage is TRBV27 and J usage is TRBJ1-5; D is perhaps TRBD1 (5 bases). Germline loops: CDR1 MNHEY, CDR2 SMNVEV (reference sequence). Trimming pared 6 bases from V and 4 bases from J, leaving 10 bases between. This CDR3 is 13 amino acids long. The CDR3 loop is CASRDTFNQPQHF. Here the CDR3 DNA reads TGTGCCAGCAGGGACACCTTTAATCAGCCCCAGCATTTT.

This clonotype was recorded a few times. The DNA of the CDR3 is TGTGCCAGCTCACCACAGGAGGGGTTGAACACTGAAGCTTTCTTT. It is translated as CASSPQEGLNTEAFF. This rearrangement joins TRBV18 to TRBJ1-1; possible D gene TRBD1, 5 bases. Germline V gene lookup returns CDR1 KGHSH and CDR2 LQKENI. The CDR3 spans 15 residues. The V and J ends lost 1 base and 0 bases respectively, with 9 bases between them. Full variable domain (outside the CDR3, taken from reference TRBV18 and TRBJ1-1): NAGVMQNPRHLVRRRGQEARLRCSPMKGHSHVYWYRQLPEEGLKFMVYLQKENIIDESGMPKERFSAEFPKEGPSILRIQQVVRGDSAAYFCASSPQEGLNTEAFFGQGTRLTVV.

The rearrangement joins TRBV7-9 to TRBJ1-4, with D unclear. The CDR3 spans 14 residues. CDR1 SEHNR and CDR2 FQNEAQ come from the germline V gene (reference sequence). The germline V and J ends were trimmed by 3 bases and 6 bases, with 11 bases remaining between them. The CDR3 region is CASSFQGLDEKLFF. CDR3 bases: TGTGCCAGCAGCTTCCAAGGGTTGGATGAAAAACTGTTTTTT.

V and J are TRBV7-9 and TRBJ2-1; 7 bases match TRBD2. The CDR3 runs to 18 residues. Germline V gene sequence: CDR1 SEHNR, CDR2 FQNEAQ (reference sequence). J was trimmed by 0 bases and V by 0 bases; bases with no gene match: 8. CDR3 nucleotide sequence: TGTGCCAGCAGCTTAGCCCCGGGGGGACCCCGCTCCTACAATGAGCAGTTCTTC. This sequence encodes CASSLAPGGPRSYNEQFF.

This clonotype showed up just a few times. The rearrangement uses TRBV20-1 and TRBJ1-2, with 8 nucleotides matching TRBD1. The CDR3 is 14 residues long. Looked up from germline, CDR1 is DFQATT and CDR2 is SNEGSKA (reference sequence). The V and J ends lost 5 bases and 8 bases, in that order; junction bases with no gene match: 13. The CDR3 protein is CSAESAGGARGYTF. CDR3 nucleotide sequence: TGCAGTGCTGAGAGCGCAGGGGGCGCTAGGGGCTACACCTTC.